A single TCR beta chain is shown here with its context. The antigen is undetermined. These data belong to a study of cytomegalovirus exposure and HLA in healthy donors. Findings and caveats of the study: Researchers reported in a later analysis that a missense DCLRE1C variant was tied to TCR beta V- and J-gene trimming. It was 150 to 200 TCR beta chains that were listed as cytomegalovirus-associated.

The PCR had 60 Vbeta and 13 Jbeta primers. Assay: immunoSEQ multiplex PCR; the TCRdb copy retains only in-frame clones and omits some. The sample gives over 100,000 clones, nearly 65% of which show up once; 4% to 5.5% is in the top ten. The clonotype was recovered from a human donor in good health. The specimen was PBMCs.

CDR3 nucleotide sequence: TGTGCCAGCACTCGCAGCCAGCTGTCGGGGAACGAGCAGTACTTC. It is translated as CASTRSQLSGNEQYF. The chain is built from TRBV27 and TRBJ2-7; a possible D gene is TRBD2 (5 bases). The CDR3 runs 15 residues. V lost 7 bases, J lost 5 bases, and 21 bases lay in between. CDR1 is MNHEY and CDR2 is SMNVEV in the germline V gene (reference sequence).